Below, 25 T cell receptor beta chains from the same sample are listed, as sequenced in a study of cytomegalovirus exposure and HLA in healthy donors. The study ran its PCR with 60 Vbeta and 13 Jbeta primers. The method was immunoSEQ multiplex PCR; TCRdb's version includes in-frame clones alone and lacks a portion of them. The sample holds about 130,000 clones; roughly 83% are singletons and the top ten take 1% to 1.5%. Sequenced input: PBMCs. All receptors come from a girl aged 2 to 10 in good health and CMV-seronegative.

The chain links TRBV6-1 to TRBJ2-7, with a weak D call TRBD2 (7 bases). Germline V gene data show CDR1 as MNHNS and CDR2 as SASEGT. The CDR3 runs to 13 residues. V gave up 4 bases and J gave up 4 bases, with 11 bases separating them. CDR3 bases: TGTGCCAGCAGTGTGCGGGGGCAATACGAGCAGTACTTC. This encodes CASSVRGQYEQYF.

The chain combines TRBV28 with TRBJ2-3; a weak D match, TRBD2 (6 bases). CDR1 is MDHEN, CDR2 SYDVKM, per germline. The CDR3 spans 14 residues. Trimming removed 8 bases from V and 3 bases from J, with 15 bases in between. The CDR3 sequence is CASLSSGVTDTQYF. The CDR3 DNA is TGTGCCAGCCTCTCCTCGGGGGTAACAGATACGCAGTATTTT.

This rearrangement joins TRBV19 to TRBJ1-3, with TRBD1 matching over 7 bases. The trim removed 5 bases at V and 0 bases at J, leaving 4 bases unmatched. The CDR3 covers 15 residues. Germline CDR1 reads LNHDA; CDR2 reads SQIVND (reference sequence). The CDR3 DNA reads TGTGCCAGTAGTCGACAGGGCCACTCTGGAAACACCATATATTTT. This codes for CASSRQGHSGNTIYF.

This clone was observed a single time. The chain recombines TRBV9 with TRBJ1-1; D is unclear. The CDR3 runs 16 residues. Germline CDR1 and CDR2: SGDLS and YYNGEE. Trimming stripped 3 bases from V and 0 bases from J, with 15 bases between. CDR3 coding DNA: TGTGCCAGCAGCGCCGGCCAGGACTATATGAACACTGAAGCTTTCTTT. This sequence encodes CASSAGQDYMNTEAFF.

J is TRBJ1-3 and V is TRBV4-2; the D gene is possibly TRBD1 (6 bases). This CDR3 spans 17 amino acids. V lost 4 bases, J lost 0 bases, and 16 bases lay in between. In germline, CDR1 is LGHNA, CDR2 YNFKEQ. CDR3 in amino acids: CASSPVTGGGSGNTIYF. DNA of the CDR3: TGTGCCAGCAGCCCTGTCACGGGGGGCGGCTCTGGAAACACCATATATTTT.

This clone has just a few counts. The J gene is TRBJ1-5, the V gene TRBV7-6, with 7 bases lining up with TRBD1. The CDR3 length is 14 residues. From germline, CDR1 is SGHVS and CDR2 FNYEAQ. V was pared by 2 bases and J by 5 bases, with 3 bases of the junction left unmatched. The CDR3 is CASSLRGPDQPQHF. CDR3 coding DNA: TGTGCCAGCAGCTTAAGGGGGCCGGATCAGCCCCAGCATTTT.

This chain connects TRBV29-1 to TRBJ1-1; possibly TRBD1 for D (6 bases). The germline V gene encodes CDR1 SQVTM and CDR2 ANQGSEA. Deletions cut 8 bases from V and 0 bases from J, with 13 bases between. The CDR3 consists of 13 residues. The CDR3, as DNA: TGCAGCACACAGGGTTTGATGAACACTGAAGCTTTCTTT. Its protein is CSTQGLMNTEAFF.

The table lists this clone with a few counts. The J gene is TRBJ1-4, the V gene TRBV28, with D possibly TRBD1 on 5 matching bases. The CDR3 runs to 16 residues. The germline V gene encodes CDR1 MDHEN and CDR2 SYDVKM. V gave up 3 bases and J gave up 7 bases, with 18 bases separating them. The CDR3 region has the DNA TGTGCCAGCAGTTTTCGGGCGAGCAGGGCCACTGAAAAACTGTTTTTT. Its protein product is CASSFRASRATEKLFF.

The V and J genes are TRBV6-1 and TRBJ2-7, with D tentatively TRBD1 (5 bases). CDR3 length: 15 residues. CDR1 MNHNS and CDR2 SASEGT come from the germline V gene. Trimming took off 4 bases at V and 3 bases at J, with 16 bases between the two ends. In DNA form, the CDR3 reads TGTGCCAGCAGTGGATGGGGCGGAGACCTCTACGAGCAGTACTTC. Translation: CASSGWGGDLYEQYF.

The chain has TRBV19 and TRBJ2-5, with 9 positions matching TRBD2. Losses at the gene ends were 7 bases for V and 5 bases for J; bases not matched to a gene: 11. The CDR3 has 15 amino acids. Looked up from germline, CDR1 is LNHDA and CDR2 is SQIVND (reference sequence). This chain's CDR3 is CASTDRRGGQETQYF. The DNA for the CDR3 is TGTGCCAGTACAGACCGGCGGGGGGGCCAGGAGACCCAGTACTTC.

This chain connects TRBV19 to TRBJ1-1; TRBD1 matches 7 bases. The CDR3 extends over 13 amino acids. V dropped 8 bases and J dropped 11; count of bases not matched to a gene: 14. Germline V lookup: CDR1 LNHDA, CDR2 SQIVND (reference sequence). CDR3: CASGQTGTIMAFF. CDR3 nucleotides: TGTGCCAGTGGCCAGACAGGGACCATTATGGCTTTCTTT.

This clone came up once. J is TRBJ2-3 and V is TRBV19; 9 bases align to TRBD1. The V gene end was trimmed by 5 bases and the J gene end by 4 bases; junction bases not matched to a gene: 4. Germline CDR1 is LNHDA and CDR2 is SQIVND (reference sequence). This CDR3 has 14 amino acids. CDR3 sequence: CASSDGTGPDTQYF. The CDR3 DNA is TGTGCCAGTAGTGACGGGACAGGGCCAGATACGCAGTATTTT.

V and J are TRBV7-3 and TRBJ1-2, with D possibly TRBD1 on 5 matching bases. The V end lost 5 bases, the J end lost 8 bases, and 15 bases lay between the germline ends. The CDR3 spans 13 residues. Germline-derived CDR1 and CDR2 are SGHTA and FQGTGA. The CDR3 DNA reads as TGTGCCAGCAGCCCAAGCCAGGGAATGGGCTACACCTTC. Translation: CASSPSQGMGYTF.

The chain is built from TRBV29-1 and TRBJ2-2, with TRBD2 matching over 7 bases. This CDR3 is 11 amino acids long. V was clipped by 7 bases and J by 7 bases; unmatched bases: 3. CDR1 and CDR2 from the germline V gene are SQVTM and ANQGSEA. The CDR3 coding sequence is TGCAGCGCTAGCGGAGACGGGGAGCTGTTTTTT. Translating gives CSASGDGELFF.

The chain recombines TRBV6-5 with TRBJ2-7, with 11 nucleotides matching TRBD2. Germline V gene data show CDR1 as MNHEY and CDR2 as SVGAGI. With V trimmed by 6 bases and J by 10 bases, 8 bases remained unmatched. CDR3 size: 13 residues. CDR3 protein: CASRAGLAVQQYF. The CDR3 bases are TGTGCCAGCAGAGCGGGACTAGCGGTACAACAGTACTTC.

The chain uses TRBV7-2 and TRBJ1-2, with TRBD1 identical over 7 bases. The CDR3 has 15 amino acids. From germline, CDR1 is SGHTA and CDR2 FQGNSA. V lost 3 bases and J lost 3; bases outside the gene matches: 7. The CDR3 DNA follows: TGTGCCAGCAGCTTCGAATCCGGGACAGACTATGGCTACACCTTC. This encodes CASSFESGTDYGYTF.

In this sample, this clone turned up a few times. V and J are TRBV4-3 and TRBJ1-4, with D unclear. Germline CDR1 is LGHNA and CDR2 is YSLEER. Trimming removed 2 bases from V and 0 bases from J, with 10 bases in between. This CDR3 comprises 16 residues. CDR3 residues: CASSQIDTTTNEKLFF. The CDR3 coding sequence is TGCGCCAGCAGCCAAATTGACACGACAACTAATGAAAAACTGTTTTTT.

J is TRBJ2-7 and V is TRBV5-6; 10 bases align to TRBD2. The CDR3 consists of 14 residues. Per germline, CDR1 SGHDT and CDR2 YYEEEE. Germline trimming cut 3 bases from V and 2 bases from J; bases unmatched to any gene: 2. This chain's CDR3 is CASSSGLAAYEQYF. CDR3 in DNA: TGTGCCAGCAGCTCAGGACTAGCGGCCTACGAGCAGTACTTC.

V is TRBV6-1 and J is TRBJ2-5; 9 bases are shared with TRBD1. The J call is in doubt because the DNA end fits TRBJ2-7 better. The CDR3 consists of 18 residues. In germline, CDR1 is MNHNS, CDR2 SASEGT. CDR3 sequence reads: CASSGGGPSGTGIYEQYF. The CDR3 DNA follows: TGTGCCAGCAGTGGGGGGGGACCGAGCGGGACAGGGATATACGAGCAGTACTTC.

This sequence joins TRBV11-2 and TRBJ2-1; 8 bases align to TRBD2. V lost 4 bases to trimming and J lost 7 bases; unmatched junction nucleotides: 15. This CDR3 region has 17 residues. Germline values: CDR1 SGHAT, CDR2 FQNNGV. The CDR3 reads CASSSVRGAGGRNEQFF. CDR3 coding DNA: TGTGCCAGCAGCTCGGTCCGGGGCGCGGGGGGTAGGAATGAGCAGTTCTTC.

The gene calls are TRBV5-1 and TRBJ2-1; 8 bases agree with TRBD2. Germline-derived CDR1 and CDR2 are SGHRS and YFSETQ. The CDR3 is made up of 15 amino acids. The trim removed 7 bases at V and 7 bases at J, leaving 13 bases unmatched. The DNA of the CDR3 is TGCGCCAGCCGAGGGGGACTAGATAGTGGGAATGAGCAGTTCTTC. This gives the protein CASRGGLDSGNEQFF.

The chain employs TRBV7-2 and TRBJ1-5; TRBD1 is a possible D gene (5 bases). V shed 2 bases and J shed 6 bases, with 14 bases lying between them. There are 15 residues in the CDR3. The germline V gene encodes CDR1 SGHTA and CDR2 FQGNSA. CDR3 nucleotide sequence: TGTGCCAGCAGCTTACATCCAGGGTCGGGTCAGCCCCAGCATTTT. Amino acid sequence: CASSLHPGSGQPQHF.

The CDR3 loop reads CAISEGGQGYNEQFF. CDR3 bases: TGTGCCATCAGTGAAGGGGGACAGGGCTACAATGAGCAGTTCTTC. The chain uses TRBV10-3 and TRBJ2-1, with 9 bases matching TRBD1. With V trimmed by 3 bases and J by 3 bases, 3 bases remained unmatched. The CDR3 extends over 15 amino acids. Germline CDR1 ENHRY, CDR2 SYGVKD.

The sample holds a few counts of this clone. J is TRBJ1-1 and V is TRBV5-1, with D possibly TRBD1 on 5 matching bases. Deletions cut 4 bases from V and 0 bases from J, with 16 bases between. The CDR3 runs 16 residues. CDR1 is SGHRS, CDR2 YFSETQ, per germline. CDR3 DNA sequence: TGCGCCAGCAGCCCTGGGGCAGTATCGATGAACACTGAAGCTTTCTTT. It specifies CASSPGAVSMNTEAFF.

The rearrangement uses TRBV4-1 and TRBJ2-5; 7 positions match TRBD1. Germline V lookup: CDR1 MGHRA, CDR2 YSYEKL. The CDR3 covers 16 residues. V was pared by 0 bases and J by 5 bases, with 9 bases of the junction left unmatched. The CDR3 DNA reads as TGCGCCAGCAGCCAAGATGTCAGAGGGGGCTGGGAGACCCAGTACTTC. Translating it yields CASSQDVRGGWETQYF.